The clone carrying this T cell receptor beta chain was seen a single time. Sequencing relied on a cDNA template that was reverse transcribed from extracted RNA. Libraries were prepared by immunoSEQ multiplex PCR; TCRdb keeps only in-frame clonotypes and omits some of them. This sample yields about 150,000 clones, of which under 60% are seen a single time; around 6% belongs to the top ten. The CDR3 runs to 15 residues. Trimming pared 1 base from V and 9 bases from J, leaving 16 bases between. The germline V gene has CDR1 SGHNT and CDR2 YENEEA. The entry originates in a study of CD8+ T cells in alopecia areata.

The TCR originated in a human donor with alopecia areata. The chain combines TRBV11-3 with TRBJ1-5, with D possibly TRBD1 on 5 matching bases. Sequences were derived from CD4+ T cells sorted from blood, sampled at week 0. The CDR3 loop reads CASSLAGRQIRPQHF. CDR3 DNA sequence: TGTGCCAGCAGCTTAGCTGGGCGACAGATAAGGCCCCAGCATTTT.